The entry below gives a single T cell receptor beta chain sequence along with its context. This sample was taken from a study of preoperative IRX-2 immunotherapy in early breast cancer. Profiling relied on immunoSEQ multiplex PCR, and the TCRdb table lists in-frame clones only, not all of them. Among fewer than 9,500 clones listed, 75% to 85% were seen once. The treatment is: preoperative locoregional IRX-2 cytokine immunotherapy. Preoperative locoregional IRX-2 cytokine immunotherapy was tested in the phase Ib source study. CDR3 length equals 15 residues. Germline V gene data show CDR1 as SGHRS and CDR2 as YFSETQ. V lost 5 bases and J 3 bases, leaving 18 bases between the germline ends.

The sequenced sample was tumor tissue, obtained after IRX-2 immunotherapy. The J gene is TRBJ2-7, the V gene TRBV5-1, with a tentative D call TRBD1 (7 bases). The sequence was collected from a human donor with breast cancer. The CDR3 bases are TGCGCCAGCAGAACTACAGGGGACTTTAACTACGAGCAGTACTTC. Encoded protein: CASRTTGDFNYEQYF.